This T cell receptor (beta chain) was observed in a study of cytotoxic CD8 clonotypes in ibrutinib-treated CLL. Profiled with immunoSEQ multiplex PCR; TCRdb holds only in-frame clones, not every one. Of around 77,000 clones detected, 80% appear once; the ten largest clones hold around 7.6%. CDR3 length equals 13 residues. Germline V lookup: CDR1 SQVTM, CDR2 ANQGSEA. The J segment lost 2 bases and the V segment lost 6 bases, leaving 6 bases of the junction unmatched. The receptor's source is a human donor with chronic lymphocytic leukemia. Specimen: PBMCs, collected at disease progression, from a patient treated with ibrutinib. The chain couples TRBV29-1 to TRBJ1-1, with TRBD1 identical over 7 bases. Here the CDR3 DNA reads TGCAGCGTCCTCGGACAGGTTAACACTGAAGCTTTCTTT. This sequence encodes CSVLGQVNTEAFF.